Each of the 9 T cell receptor beta chains below was sequenced from the same sample in a study of blood T cell repertoires in COVID-19 (TCRdb year 2020). Library creation used the immunoSEQ multiplex PCR assay. As stored in TCRdb, this immuneACCESS dataset retains in-frame rearrangements with V and J assigned. A fraction of the clones does not appear; measured against another copy, unresolved V genes explain less than half of the discrepancy, and the remainder lacks a known reason. The sample table shows more than 250,000 clones, and 70% to 90% are seen once. Roughly 1.2% of the sample lies in the top ten. The sequenced sample was PBMCs or T cells enriched from blood (not recorded which). These receptors were taken from a woman aged 40 to 50 with acute COVID-19.

CDR3 sequence: CAISVVEAANTEAFF. CDR3 nucleotide sequence: TGTGCCATCAGTGTCGTAGAGGCAGCTAACACTGAAGCTTTCTTT. The chain combines TRBV10-3 with TRBJ1-1; no clear D gene. V lost 4 bases and J lost 2, with 14 bases in between. Germline V lookup: CDR1 ENHRY, CDR2 SYGVKD. The CDR3 consists of 15 residues.

V usage is TRBV12-5 and J usage is TRBJ2-1; D is possibly TRBD2 (5 bases). This CDR3 contains 15 residues. CDR1 is LGHNT, CDR2 FRNRAP, per germline. The germline V and J ends were trimmed by 3 bases and 10 bases, with 19 bases remaining between them. Here the CDR3 reads CASGLLRGFGGEQFF. The CDR3 DNA reads TGTGCTAGTGGTTTACTTCGAGGGTTCGGTGGAGAGCAGTTCTTC.

The chain carries TRBV12-3 or TRBV12-4 and TRBJ1-1; D is unclear. The V gene lost 8 bases and the J gene lost 2 bases, with 9 bases spanning the gap. This CDR3 spans 12 amino acids. The CDR3 bases are TGTGCCAGCCTGGGCCTCAACACTGAAGCTTTCTTT. It translates to CASLGLNTEAFF.

V is TRBV2 and J is TRBJ1-1; a possible D gene is TRBD1 (5 bases). Germline lookup yields CDR1 SNHLY and CDR2 FYNNEI. V was pared by 7 bases and J by 5 bases, with 17 bases between. There are 14 residues in the CDR3. The CDR3 sequence: CASTSGPLGTEAFF. CDR3 nucleotides: TGTGCCAGCACGTCAGGGCCGTTAGGAACTGAAGCTTTCTTT.

V usage is TRBV18 and J usage is TRBJ2-7; D is unclear. Per the germline V gene, CDR1 is KGHSH and CDR2 is LQKENI. V was clipped by 3 bases and J by 7 bases, with 7 bases between them. This CDR3 has 11 residues. The CDR3 nucleotides are TGTGCCAGCTCACCGGGCCGGGAGCAGTACTTC. It is translated as CASSPGREQYF. The whole variable domain, remainder taken from reference TRBV18 and TRBJ2-7, is NAGVMQNPRHLVRRRGQEARLRCSPMKGHSHVYWYRQLPEEGLKFMVYLQKENIIDESGMPKERFSAEFPKEGPSILRIQQVVRGDSAAYFCASSPGREQYFGPGTRLTVT.

This clone was recorded only once. The chain carries TRBV20-1 and TRBJ1-5, with D tentatively TRBD1 (5 bases). Per the germline V gene, CDR1 is DFQATT and CDR2 is SNEGSKA (reference sequence). The CDR3 has 11 amino acids. V dropped 6 bases and J dropped 6 bases, with 9 bases sitting between them. CDR3 in amino acids: CSARRGQPQHF. DNA for the CDR3: TGCAGTGCCAGGAGGGGTCAGCCCCAGCATTTT.

This chain connects TRBV4-1 to TRBJ2-7; 8 nucleotides match TRBD2. V gave up 2 bases and J gave up 3 bases; unmatched junction bases: 12. The length of the CDR3 is 17 residues. From germline, CDR1 is MGHRA and CDR2 YSYEKL. CDR3 sequence (DNA): TGCGCCAGCAGCCAACCGAGTCTAGCGGGCCCATTCTACGAGCAGTACGTC. Its translation is CASSQPSLAGPFYEQYV.

The chain couples TRBV19 to TRBJ1-5, with D perhaps TRBD1 (6 bases). The CDR3 loop spans 16 amino acids. The germline gives CDR1 LNHDA, CDR2 SQIVND (reference sequence). V lost 6 bases and J lost 0, with 15 bases in between. In DNA form, the CDR3 reads TGTGCCAGTAGCCGGACAGCCGTTTATAGCAATCAGCCCCAGCATTTT. Protein sequence: CASSRTAVYSNQPQHF.

The chain couples TRBV11-3 to TRBJ2-7; 7 bases are a match to TRBD2. This CDR3 is 13 amino acids long. V was clipped by 5 bases and J by 5 bases; unmatched bases: 6. Per the germline V gene, CDR1 is SGHNT and CDR2 is YENEEA. The CDR3 DNA is TGTGCCAGCAGCCGCGGGGGACGCCACGAGCAGTACTTC. As protein: CASSRGGRHEQYF. Full variable domain (missing parts from reference TRBV11-3 and TRBJ2-7): EAGVVQSPRYKIIEKKQPVAFWCNPISGHNTLYWYLQNLGQGPELLIRYENEEAVDDSQLPKDRFSAERLKGVDSTLKIQPAELGDSAVYLCASSRGGRHEQYFGPGTRLTVT.